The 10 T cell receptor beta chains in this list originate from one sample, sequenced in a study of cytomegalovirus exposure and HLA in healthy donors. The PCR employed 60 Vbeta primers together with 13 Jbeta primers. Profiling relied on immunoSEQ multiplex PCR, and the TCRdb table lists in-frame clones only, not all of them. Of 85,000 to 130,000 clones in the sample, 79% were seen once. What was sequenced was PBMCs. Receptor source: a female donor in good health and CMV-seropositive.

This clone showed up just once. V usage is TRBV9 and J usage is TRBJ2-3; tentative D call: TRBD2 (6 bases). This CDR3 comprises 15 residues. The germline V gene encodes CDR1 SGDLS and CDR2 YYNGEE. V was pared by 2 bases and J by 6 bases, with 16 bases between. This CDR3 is CASSVELEGPDTQYF. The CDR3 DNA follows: TGTGCCAGCAGCGTTGAATTGGAGGGCCCCGATACGCAGTATTTT.

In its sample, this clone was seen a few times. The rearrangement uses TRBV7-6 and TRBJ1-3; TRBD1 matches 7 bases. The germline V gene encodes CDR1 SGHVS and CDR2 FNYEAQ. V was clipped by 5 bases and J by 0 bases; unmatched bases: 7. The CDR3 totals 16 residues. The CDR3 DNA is TGTGCCAGCAGCCCCCCAAGGACAGGCTCTGGAAACACCATATATTTT. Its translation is CASSPPRTGSGNTIYF.

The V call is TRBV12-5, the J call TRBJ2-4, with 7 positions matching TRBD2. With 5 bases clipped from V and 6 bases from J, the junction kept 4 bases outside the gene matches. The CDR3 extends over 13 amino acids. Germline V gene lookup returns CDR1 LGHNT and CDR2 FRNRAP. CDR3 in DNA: TGTGCTAGTGGTCCGCCGGGGGGAAACATTCAGTACTTC. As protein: CASGPPGGNIQYF.

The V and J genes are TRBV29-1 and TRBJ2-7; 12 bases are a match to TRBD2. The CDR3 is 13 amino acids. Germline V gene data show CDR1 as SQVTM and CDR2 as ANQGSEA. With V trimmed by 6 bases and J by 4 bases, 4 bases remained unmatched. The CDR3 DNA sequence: TGCAGCGTCGGCGGACTAGCGGGATACGAGCAGTACTTC. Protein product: CSVGGLAGYEQYF.

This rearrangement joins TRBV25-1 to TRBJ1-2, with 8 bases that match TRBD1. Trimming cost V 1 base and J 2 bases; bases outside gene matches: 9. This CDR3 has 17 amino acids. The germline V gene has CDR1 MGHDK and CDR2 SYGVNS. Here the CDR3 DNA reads TGTGCCAGCAGTGAATCCCCCCGGACAGGGAAAAACTATGGCTACACCTTC. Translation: CASSESPRTGKNYGYTF.

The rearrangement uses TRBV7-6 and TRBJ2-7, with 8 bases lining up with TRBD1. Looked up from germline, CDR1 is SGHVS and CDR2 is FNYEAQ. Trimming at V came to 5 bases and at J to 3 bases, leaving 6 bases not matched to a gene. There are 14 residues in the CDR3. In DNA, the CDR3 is TGTGCCAGCAGCCCCGGGACAGGTATCTACGAGCAGTACTTC. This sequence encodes CASSPGTGIYEQYF. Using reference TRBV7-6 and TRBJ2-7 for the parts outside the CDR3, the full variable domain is GAGVSQSPRYKVTKRGQDVALRCDPISGHVSLYWYRQALGQGPEFLTYFNYEAQQDKSGLPNDRFSAERPEGSISTLTIQRTEQRDSAMYRCASSPGTGIYEQYFGPGTRLTVT.

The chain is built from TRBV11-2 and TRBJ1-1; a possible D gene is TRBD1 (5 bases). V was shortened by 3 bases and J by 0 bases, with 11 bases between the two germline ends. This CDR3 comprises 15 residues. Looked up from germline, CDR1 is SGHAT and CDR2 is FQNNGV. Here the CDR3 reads CASSFRAGMNTEAFF. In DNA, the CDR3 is TGTGCCAGCAGCTTTCGTGCAGGGATGAACACTGAAGCTTTCTTT.

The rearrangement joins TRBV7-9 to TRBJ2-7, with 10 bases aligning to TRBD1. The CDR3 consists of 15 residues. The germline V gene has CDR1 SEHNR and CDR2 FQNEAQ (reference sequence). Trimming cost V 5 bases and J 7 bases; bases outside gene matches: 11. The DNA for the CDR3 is TGTGCCAGCAGCCCGACCGGGACAGGGGCGCAAGAGCAGTACTTC. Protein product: CASSPTGTGAQEQYF.

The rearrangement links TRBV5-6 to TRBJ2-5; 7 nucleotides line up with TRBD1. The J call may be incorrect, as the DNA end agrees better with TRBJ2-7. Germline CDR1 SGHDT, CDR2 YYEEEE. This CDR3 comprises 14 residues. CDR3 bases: TGTGCCAGCAGCTTGGGACAGGGCTACTACGAGCAGTACTTC. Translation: CASSLGQGYYEQYF.

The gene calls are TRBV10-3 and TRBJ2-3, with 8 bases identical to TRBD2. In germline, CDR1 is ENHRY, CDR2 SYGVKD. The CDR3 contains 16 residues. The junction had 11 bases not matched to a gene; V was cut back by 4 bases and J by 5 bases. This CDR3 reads CAISVLAGGQGDTQYF. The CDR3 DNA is TGTGCCATCAGTGTCTTGGCGGGGGGCCAGGGAGATACGCAGTATTTT.